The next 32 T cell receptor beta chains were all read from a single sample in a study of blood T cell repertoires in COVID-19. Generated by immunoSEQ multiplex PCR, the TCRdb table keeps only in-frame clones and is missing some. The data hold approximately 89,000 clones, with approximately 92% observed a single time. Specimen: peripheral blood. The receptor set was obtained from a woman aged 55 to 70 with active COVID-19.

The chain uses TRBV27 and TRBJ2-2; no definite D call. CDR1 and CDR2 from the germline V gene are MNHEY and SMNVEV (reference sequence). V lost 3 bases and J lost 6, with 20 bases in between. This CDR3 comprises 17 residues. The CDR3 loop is CASSFGSPSLLAGELFF. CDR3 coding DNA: TGTGCCAGCAGTTTCGGTTCCCCATCTCTTCTCGCCGGGGAGCTGTTTTTT.

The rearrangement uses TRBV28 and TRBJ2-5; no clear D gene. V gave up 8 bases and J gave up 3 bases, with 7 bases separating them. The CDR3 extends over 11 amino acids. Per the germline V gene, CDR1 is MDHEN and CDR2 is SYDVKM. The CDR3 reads CASVAEETQYF. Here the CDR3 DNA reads TGTGCCAGCGTGGCAGAAGAGACCCAGTACTTC.

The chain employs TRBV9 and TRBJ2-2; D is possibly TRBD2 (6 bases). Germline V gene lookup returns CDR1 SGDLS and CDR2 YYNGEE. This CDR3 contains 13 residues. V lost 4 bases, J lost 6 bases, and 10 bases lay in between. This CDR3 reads CASSTGGAGELFF. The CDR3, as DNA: TGTGCCAGCAGCACAGGCGGGGCCGGGGAGCTGTTTTTT.

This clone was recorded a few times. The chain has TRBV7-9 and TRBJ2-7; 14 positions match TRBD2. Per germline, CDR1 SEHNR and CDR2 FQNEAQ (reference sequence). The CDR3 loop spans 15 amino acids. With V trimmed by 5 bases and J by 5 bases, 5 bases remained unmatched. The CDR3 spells CASSPGTSGSHEQYF. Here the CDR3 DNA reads TGTGCCAGCAGCCCCGGGACTAGCGGGAGCCACGAGCAGTACTTC. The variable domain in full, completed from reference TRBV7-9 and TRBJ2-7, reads DTGVSQNPRHKITKRGQNVTFRCDPISEHNRLYWYRQTLGQGPEFLTYFQNEAQLEKSRLLSDRFSAERPKGSFSTLEIQRTEQGDSAMYLCASSPGTSGSHEQYFGPGTRLTVT.

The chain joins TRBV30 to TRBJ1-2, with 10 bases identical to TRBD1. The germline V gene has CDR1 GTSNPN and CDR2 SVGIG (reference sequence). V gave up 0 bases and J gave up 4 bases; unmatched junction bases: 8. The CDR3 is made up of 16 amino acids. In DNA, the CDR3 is TGTGCCTGGAGTGTACCTGGGACAGGGGCTTTCTATGGCTACACCTTC. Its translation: CAWSVPGTGAFYGYTF.

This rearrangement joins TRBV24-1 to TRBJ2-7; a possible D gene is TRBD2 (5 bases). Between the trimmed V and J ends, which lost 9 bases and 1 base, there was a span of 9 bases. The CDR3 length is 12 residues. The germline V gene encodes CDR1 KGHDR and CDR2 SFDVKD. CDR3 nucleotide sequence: TGTGCCACCCGCGGGTCATCCTACGAGCAGTACTTC. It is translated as CATRGSSYEQYF.

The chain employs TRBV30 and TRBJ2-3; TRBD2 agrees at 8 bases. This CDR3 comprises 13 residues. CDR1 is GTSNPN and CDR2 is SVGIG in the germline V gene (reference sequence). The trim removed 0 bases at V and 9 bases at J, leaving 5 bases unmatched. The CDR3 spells CAWSVLTSGTQYF. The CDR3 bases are TGTGCCTGGAGTGTACTCACTAGCGGAACGCAGTATTTT.

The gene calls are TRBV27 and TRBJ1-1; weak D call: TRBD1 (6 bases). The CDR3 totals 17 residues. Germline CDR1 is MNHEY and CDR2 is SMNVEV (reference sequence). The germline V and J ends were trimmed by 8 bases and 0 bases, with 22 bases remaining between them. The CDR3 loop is CASRFKGDWFMNTEAFF. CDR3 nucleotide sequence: TGTGCCAGCCGCTTTAAGGGGGATTGGTTCATGAACACTGAAGCTTTCTTT.

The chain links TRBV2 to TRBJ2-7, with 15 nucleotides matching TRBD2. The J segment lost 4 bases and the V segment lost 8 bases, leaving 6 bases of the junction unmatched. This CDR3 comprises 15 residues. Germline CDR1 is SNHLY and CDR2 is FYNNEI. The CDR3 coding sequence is TGTGCCAGCGCGGCCGGGACTAGCGGGGGGTACGAGCAGTACTTC. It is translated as CASAAGTSGGYEQYF.

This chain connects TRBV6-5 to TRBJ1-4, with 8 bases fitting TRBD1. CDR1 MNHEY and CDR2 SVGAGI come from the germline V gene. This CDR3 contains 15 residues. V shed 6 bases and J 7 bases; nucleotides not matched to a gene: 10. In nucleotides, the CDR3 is TGTGCCAGCAGAAACCCAGGGGGCTTGGGTGAAAAACTGTTTTTT. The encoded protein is CASRNPGGLGEKLFF.

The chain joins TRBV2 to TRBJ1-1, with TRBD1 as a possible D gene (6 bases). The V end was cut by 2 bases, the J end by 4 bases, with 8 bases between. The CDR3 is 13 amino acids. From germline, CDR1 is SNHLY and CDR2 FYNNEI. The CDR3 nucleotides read TGTGCCAGCAGTGAAAGAGGGGGCACTGAAGCTTTCTTT. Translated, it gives CASSERGGTEAFF.

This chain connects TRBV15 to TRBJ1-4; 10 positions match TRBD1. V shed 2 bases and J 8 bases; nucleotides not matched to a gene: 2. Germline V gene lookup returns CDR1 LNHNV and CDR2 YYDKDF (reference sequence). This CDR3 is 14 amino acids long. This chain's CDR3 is CATSRLDRGEKLFF. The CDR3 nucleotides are TGTGCCACCAGCAGACTGGACAGGGGGGAAAAACTGTTTTTT.

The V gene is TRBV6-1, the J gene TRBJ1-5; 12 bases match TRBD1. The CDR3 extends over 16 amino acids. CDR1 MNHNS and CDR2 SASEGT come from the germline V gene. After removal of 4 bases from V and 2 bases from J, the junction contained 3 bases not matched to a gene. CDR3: CASSVGTGGGNQPQHF. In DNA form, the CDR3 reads TGTGCCAGCAGTGTTGGGACAGGGGGCGGCAATCAGCCCCAGCATTTT.

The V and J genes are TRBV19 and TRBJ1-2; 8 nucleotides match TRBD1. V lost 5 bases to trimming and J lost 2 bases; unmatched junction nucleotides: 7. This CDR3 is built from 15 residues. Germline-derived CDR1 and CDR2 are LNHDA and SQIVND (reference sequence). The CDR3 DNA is TGTGCCAGTAGTGTTACCAGGGGGCTGAACTATGGCTACACCTTC. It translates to CASSVTRGLNYGYTF.

CDR3 nucleotides: TGTGCCAGCAGTTTGCAGGGATTCCTGTACGAGCAGTACTTC. Translated, it gives CASSLQGFLYEQYF. V is TRBV28 and J is TRBJ2-7; a possible D gene is TRBD1 (5 bases). V was clipped by 3 bases and J by 4 bases, with 13 bases between them. This CDR3 comprises 14 residues. Germline values: CDR1 MDHEN, CDR2 SYDVKM.

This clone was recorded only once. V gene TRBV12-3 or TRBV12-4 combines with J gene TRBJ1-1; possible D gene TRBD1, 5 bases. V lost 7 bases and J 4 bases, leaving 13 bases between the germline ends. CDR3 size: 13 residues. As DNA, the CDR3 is TGTGCCAGCACCCACGGGAGGGGCACTGAAGCTTTCTTT. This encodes CASTHGRGTEAFF.

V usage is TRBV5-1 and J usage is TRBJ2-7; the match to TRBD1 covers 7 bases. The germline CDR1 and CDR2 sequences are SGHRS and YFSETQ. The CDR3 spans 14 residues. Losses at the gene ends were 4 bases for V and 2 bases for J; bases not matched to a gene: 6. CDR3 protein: CASSDPTGTYEQYF. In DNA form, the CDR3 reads TGCGCCAGCAGCGACCCGACAGGGACCTACGAGCAGTACTTC.

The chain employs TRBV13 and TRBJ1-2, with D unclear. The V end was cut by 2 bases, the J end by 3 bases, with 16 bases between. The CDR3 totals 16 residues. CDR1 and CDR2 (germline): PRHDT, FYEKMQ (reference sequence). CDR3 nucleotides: TGTGCCAGCAGCTTAAATACGGGCCGCGGGGACTATGGCTACACCTTC. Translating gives CASSLNTGRGDYGYTF.

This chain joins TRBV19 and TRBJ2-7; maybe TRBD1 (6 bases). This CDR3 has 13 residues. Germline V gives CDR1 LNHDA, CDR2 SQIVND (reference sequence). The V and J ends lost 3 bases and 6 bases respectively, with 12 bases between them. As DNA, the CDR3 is TGTGCCAGTAGTATCCAGGGGTCCCTCGAGCAGTACTTC. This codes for CASSIQGSLEQYF.

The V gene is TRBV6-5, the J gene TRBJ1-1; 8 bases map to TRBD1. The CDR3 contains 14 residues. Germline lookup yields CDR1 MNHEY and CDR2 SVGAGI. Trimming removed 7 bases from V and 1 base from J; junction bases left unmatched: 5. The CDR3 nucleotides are TGTGCCAGCACTCCCGACAGGGGGAACACTGAAGCTTTCTTT. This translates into CASTPDRGNTEAFF.

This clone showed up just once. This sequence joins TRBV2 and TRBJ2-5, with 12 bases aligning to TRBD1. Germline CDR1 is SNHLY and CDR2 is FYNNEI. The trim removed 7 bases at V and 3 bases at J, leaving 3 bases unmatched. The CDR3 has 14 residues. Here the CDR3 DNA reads TGTGCCAGCACCGGGACAGGGGGCAAAGAGACCCAGTACTTC. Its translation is CASTGTGGKETQYF.

The CDR3 spells CASSMNSGGYEQYF. The CDR3 DNA reads TGTGCCAGTAGTATGAATTCCGGCGGGTACGAGCAGTACTTC. The chain carries TRBV19 and TRBJ2-7, with D possibly TRBD2 on 5 matching bases. The germline gives CDR1 LNHDA, CDR2 SQIVND (reference sequence). The CDR3 has 14 residues. V was shortened by 3 bases and J by 4 bases, with 13 bases between the two germline ends.

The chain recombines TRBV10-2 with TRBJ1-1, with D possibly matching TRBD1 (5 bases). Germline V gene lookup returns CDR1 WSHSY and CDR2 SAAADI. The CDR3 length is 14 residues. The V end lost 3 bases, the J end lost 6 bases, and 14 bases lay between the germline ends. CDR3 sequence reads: CASSDPGLGPEAFF. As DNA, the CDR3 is TGCGCCAGCAGTGACCCAGGGTTAGGTCCTGAAGCTTTCTTT.

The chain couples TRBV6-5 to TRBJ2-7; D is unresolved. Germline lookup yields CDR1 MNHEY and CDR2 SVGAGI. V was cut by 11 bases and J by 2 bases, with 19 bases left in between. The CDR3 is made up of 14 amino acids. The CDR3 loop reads CAVSEIGPAYEQYF. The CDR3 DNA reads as TGTGCCGTCTCCGAAATTGGGCCCGCCTACGAGCAGTACTTC.

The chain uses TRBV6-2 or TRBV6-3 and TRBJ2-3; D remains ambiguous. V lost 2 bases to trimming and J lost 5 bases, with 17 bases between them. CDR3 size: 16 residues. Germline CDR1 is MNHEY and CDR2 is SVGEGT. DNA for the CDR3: TGTGCCAGCAGTTACCGGTCGGTGGCCCGCGGAGATACGCAGTATTTT. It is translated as CASSYRSVARGDTQYF.

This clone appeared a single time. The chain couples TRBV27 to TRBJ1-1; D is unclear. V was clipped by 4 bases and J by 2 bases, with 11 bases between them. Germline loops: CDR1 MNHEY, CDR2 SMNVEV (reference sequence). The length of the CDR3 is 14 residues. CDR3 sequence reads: CASSSYGLNTEAFF. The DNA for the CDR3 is TGTGCCAGCAGTTCATACGGTCTAAACACTGAAGCTTTCTTT.

As DNA, the CDR3 is TGTGCCAGCAGCAGGGGGACAGGGGGCGGGCAGCCCCAGCATTTT. As protein: CASSRGTGGGQPQHF. The rearrangement links TRBV6-5 to TRBJ1-5, with 12 bases that match TRBD1. The J segment lost 7 bases and the V segment lost 6 bases, leaving 7 bases of the junction unmatched. The CDR3 is 15 amino acids. CDR1 is MNHEY, CDR2 SVGAGI, per germline.

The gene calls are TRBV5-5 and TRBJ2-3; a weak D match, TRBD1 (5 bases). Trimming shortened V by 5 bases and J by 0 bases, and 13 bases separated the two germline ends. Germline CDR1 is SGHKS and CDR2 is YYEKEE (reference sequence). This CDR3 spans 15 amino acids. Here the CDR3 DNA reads TGTGCCAGCAGTCCCGACAGCCCGAGCACAGATACGCAGTATTTT. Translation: CASSPDSPSTDTQYF.

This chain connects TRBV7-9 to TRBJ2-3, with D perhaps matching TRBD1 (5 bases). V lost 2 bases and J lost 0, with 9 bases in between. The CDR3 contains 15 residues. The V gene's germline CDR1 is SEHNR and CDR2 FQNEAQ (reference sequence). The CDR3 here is CASSLIAGSTDTQYF. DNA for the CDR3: TGTGCCAGCAGCTTAATCGCAGGGAGCACAGATACGCAGTATTTT.

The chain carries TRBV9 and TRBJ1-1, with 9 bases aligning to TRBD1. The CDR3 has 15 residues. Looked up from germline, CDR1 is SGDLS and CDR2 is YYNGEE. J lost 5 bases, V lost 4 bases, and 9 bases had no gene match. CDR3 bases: TGTGCCAGCAGCCGGGACAGGGCTGTTGGTACTGAAGCTTTCTTT. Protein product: CASSRDRAVGTEAFF.

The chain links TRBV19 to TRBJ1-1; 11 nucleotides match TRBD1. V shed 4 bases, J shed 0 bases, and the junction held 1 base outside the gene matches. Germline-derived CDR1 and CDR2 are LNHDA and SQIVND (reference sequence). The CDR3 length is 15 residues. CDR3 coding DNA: TGTGCCAGTAGTAAGGGACAGGGGGTGAACACTGAAGCTTTCTTT. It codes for CASSKGQGVNTEAFF. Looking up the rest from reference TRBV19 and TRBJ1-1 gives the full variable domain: DGGITQSPKYLFRKEGQNVTLSCEQNLNHDAMYWYRQDPGQGLRLIYYSQIVNDFQKGDIAEGYSVSREKKESFPLTVTSAQKNPTAFYLCASSKGQGVNTEAFFGQGTRLTVV.

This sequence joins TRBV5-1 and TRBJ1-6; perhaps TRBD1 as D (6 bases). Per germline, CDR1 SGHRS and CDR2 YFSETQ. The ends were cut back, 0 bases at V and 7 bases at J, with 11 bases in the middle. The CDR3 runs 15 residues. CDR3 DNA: TGCGCCAGCAGCTTGGGGGGGCAGGGGAATTCACCCCTCCACTTT. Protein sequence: CASSLGGQGNSPLHF.